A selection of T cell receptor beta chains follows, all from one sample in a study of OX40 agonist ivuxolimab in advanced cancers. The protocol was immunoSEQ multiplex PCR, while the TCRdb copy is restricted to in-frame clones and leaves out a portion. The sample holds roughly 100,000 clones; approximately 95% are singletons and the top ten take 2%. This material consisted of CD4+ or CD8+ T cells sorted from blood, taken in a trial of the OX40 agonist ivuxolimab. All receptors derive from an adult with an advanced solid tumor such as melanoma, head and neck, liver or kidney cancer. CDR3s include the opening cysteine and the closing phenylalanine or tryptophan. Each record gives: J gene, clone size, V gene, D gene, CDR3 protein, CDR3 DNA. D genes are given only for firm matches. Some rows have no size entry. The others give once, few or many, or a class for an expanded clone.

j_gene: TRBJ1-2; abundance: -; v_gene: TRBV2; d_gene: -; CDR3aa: CASSAPGQFPF; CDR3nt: TGTGCCAGCAGTGCACCAGGACAGTTTCCCTTC
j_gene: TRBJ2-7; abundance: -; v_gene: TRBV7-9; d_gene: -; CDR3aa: CASRSRDGHNSYEQYF; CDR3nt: TGTGCCAGCAGATCCCGGGACGGACATAACTCCTACGAGCAGTACTTC
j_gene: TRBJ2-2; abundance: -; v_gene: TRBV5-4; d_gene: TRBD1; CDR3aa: CASSPDGTGYTGELFF; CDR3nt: TGTGCCAGCAGCCCCGACGGGACAGGGTATACCGGGGAGCTGTTTTTT
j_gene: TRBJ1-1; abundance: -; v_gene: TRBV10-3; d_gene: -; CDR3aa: CAISVGKTEAFF; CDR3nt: TGTGCCATCAGTGTAGGGAAGACTGAAGCTTTCTTT
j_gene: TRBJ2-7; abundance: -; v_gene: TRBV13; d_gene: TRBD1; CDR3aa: CASRTGNNEQYF; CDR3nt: TGTGCCAGTAGGACAGGAAATAACGAGCAGTACTTC
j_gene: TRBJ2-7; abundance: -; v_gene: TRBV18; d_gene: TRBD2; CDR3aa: CASPSGGGPMCVYEQYF; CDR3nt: TGTGCCAGCCCCTCTGGCGGGGGACCCATGTGTGTTTACGAGCAGTACTTC
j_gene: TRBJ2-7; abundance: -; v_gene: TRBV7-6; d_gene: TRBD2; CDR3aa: CASSGSGGGVYEQYF; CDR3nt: TGTGCCAGCAGCGGCTCGGGCGGGGGGGTCTACGAGCAGTACTTC
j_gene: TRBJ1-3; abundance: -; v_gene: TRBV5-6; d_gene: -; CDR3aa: CASSLDLQFGEIGNTIYF; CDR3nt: TGTGCCAGCAGCTTGGATTTGCAGTTCGGAGAAATTGGAAACACCATATATTTT
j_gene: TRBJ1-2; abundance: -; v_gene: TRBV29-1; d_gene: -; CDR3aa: CSVGQNPNYGYTF; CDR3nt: TGCAGCGTCGGACAGAACCCAAATTATGGCTACACCTTC
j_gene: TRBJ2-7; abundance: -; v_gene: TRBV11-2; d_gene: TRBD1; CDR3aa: CASSFGTGISYEQYF; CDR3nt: TGTGCCAGCAGCTTTGGGACAGGGATCTCCTACGAGCAGTACTTC
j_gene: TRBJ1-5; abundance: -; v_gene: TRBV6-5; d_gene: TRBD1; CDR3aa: CASSYGAPGGSQPQHF; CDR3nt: TGTGCCAGCAGTTACGGCGCCCCAGGGGGCAGTCAGCCCCAGCATTTT
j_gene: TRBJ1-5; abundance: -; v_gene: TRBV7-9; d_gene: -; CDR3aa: CASSLGAGNQPQHF; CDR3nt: TGTGCCAGCAGCTTAGGGGCCGGCAATCAGCCCCAGCATTTT
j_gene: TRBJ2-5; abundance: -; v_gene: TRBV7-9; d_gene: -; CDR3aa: CASSLGRVMIEETQYF; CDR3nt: TGTGCCAGCAGCTTGGGAAGGGTCATGATCGAAGAGACCCAGTACTTC
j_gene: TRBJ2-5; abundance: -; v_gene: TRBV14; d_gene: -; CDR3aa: CASSQEPGVDWETQYF; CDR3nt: TGTGCCAGCAGCCAAGAACCAGGGGTCGACTGGGAGACCCAGTACTTC
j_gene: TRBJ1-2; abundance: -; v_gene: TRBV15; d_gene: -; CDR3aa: CATSRDGGFNGYTF; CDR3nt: TGTGCCACCAGCAGAGACGGGGGGTTCAATGGCTACACCTTC
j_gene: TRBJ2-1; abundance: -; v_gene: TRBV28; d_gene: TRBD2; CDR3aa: CASSPPLAGISNEQFF; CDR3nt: TGTGCCAGCAGTCCCCCCCTAGCGGGAATATCCAATGAGCAGTTCTTC
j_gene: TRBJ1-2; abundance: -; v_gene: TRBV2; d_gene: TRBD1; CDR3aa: CASSEALQGAEYGYTF; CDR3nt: TGTGCCAGCAGTGAAGCGCTTCAGGGGGCTGAATATGGCTACACCTTC
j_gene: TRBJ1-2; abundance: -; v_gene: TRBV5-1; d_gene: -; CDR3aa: CAILVTANYGYTF; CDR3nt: TGCGCCATCCTTGTCACAGCGAACTATGGCTACACCTTC
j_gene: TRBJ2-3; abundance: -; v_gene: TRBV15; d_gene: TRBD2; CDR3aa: CATSSSGGSFTDTQYF; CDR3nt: TGTGCCACCAGTTCTAGCGGGGGTTCTTTCACAGATACGCAGTATTTT
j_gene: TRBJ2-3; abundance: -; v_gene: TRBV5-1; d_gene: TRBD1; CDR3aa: CASSYDPGETGGGSDTQYF; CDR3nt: TGCGCCAGCAGCTACGACCCCGGCGAGACAGGGGGCGGTTCAGATACGCAGTATTTT
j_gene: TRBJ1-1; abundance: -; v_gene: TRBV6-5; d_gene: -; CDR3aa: CASGRVNTEAFF; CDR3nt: TGTGCCAGCGGGAGGGTGAACACTGAAGCTTTCTTT
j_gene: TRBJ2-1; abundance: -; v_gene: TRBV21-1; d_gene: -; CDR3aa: CASSKAPAGLEQFF; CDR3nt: TGTGCCAGCAGCAAAGCCCCGGCCGGGCTTGAGCAGTTCTTC
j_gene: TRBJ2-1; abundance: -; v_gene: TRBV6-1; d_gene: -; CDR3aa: CASSGPEQGPLYNEQFF; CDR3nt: TGTGCCAGCAGTGGACCTGAACAGGGTCCCCTCTACAATGAGCAGTTCTTC
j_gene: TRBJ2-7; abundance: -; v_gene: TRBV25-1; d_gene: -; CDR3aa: CASSAEGSYYEQYF; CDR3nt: TGTGCCAGCAGTGCGGAGGGGTCGTACTACGAGCAGTACTTC
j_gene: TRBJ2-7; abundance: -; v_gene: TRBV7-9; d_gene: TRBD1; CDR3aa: CASSLVIGQGSHEQYF; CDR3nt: TGTGCCAGCAGCTTAGTTATAGGACAGGGGTCCCACGAGCAGTACTTC
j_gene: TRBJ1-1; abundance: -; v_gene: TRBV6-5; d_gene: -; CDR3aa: CASSYLRERSGTEAFF; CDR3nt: TGTGCCAGCAGTTACTTACGGGAGAGGTCGGGTACTGAAGCTTTCTTT
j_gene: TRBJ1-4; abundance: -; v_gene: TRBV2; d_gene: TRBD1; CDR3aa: CASNSRDRISTNEKLFF; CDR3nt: TGTGCCAGCAATAGCCGGGACAGGATTTCAACTAATGAAAAACTGTTTTTT
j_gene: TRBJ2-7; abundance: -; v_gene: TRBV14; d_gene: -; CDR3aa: CASSQSHGKNF; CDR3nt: TGTGCCAGCAGCCAATCCCATGGGAAGAACTTC
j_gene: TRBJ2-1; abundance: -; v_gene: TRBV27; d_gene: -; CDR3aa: CASSLALGNEQFF; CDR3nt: TGTGCCAGCAGTTTAGCGTTAGGGAATGAGCAGTTCTTC
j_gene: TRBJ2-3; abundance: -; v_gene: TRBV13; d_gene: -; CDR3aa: CASSSVGDTQYF; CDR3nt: TGTGCCAGCAGCTCGGTGGGGGATACGCAGTATTTT
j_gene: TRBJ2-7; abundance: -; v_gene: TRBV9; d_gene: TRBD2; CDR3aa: CASSRGGTYEQYF; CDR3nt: TGTGCCAGCAGCCGCGGGGGGACCTACGAGCAGTACTTC
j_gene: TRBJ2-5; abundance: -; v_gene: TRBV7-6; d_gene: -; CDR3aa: CASSLVGRPQETQYF; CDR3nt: TGTGCCAGCAGCTTAGTGGGAAGGCCCCAAGAGACCCAGTACTTC
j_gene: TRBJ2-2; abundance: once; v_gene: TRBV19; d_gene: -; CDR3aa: CASSIDRMTGELFF; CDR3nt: TGTGCCAGTAGTATAGATCGGATGACCGGGGAGCTGTTTTTT
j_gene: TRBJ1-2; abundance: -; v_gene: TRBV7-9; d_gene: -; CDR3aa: CASSLVPNQRGYTF; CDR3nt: TGTGCCAGCAGCTTAGTGCCGAATCAGAGGGGCTACACCTTC
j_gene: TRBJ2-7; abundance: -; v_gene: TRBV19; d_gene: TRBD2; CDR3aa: CASSATSGRTYEQYF; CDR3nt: TGTGCCAGTAGTGCCACTAGCGGGAGAACGTACGAGCAGTACTTC
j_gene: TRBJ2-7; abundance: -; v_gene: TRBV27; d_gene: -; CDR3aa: CASSPLLAAYEQYF; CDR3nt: TGTGCCAGCAGTCCTCTATTGGCGGCCTACGAGCAGTACTTC
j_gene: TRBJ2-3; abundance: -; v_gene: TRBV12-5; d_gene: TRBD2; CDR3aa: CASGLGLAGGGRDTQYF; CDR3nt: TGTGCTAGTGGTTTGGGACTAGCGGGAGGGGGGCGAGATACGCAGTATTTT
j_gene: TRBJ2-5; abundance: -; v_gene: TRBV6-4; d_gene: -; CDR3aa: CASSEGAGQETQYF; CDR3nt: TGTGCCAGCAGTGAGGGGGCGGGCCAAGAGACCCAGTACTTC
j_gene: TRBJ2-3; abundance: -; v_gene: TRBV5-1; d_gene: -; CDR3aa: CASSPGDLYTDTQYF; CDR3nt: TGCGCCAGCAGCCCCGGAGACTTATACACAGATACGCAGTATTTT
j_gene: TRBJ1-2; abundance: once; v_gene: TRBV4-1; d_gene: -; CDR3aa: CASSQDLTTAVYGYTF; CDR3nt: TGCGCCAGCAGCCAAGATCTGACGACTGCTGTCTATGGCTACACCTTC
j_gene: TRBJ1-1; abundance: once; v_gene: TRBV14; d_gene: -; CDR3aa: CASSQVGVGTEAFF; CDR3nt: TGTGCCAGCAGCCAAGTAGGGGTGGGCACTGAAGCTTTCTTT
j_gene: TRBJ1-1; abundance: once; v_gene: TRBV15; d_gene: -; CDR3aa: CATRNTGNTEAFF; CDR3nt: TGTGCCACAAGGAACACAGGGAACACTGAAGCTTTCTTT
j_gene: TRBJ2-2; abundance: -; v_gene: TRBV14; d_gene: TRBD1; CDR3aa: CASSSDRAEPGELFF; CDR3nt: TGTGCCAGCAGCTCGGACAGGGCTGAGCCTGGGGAGCTGTTTTTT
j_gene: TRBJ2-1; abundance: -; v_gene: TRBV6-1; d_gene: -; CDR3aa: CASTRSRALYHEQFF; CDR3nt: TGTGCCAGCACTAGAAGTAGGGCACTTTATCATGAGCAGTTCTTC
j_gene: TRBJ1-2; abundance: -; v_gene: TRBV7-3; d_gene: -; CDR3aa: CASSLTGRGHYGYTF; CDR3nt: TGTGCCAGCAGCTTGACAGGTCGGGGGCATTATGGCTACACCTTC
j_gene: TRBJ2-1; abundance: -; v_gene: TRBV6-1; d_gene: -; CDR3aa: CASDREGSSYNEQFF; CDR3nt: TGTGCCAGTGACAGGGAGGGGAGCTCCTACAATGAGCAGTTCTTC
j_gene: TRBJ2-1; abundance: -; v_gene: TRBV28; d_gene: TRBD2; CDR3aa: CASSRLAGGHNEQFF; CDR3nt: TGTGCCAGCAGTAGACTAGCGGGAGGCCACAATGAGCAGTTCTTC
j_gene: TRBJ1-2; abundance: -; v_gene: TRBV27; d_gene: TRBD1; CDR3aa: CASSESLGQGTYGYTF; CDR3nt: TGTGCCAGCAGTGAATCCCTCGGACAGGGGACCTATGGCTACACCTTC
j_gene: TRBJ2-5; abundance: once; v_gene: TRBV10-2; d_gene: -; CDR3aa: CASSESAGTPPYF; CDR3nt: TGCGCCAGCAGTGAGTCTGCGGGGACTCCCCCGTACTTC
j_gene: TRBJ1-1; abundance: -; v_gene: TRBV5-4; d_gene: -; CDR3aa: CASSLRGGLNTEAFF; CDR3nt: TGTGCCAGCAGCTTAAGGGGAGGGCTGAACACTGAAGCTTTCTTT
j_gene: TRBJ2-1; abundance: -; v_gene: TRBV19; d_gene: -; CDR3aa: CASSRTLPHYNEQFF; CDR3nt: TGTGCCAGTAGCCGGACACTACCACATTACAATGAGCAGTTCTTC
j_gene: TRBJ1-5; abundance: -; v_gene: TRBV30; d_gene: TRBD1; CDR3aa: CAWSTGTGVQPQHF; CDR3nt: TGTGCCTGGAGCACCGGGACAGGGGTTCAGCCCCAGCATTTT
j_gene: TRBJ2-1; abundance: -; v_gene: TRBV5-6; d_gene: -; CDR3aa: CASSLSRSSYNEQFF; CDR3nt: TGTGCCAGCAGCTTGTCTAGGAGCTCCTACAATGAGCAGTTCTTC